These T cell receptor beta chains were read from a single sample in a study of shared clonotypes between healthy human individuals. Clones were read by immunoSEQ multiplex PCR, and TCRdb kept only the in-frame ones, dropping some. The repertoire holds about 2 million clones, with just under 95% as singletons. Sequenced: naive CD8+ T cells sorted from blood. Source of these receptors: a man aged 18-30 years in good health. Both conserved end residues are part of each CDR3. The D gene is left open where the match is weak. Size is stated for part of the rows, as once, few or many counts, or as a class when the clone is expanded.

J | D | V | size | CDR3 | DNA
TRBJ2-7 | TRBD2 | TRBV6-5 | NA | CASSSVAGVASYEQYF | TGTGCCAGCAGTTCCGTAGCGGGAGTGGCCTCCTACGAGCAGTACTTC
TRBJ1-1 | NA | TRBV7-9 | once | CASSLSFEAFF | TGTGCCAGCAGCTTGTCGTTTGAAGCTTTCTTT
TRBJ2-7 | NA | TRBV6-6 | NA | CASSYSLGDEQYF | TGTGCCAGCAGTTATAGTCTGGGGGACGAGCAGTACTTC
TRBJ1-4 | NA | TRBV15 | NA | CATSRATNEKLFF | TGTGCCACCAGCAGGGCCACTAATGAAAAACTGTTTTTT
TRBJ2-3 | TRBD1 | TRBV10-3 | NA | CATAGTGPDTQYF | TGTGCCACAGCCGGGACAGGGCCAGATACGCAGTATTTT
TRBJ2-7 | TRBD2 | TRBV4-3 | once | CASSQGLAAAYEQYF | TGCGCCAGCAGCCAGGGACTAGCGGCCGCCTACGAGCAGTACTTC
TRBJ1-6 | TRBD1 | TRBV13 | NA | CASSLDRGNSPLHF | TGTGCCAGCAGCCTTGACAGGGGAAATTCACCCCTCCACTTT
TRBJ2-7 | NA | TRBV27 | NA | CASSLSTASYEQYF | TGTGCCAGCAGTTTAAGTACGGCGTCCTACGAGCAGTACTTC
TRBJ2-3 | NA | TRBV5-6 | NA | CASSPPGFASTDTQYF | TGTGCCAGCAGCCCTCCGGGTTTCGCATCGACAGATACGCAGTATTTT
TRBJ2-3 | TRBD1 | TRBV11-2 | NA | CASSLLTGGADTQYF | TGTGCCAGCAGCCTTTTGACAGGGGGCGCAGATACGCAGTATTTT
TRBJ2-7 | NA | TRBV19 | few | CASSIEDSYEQYF | TGTGCCAGTAGTATAGAGGACTCCTACGAGCAGTACTTC
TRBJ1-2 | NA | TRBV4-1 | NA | CASSQTPGRANYGYTF | TGCGCCAGCAGCCAAACCCCGGGACGAGCGAACTATGGCTACACCTTC
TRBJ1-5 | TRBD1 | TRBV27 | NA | CASSEGAGQPQHF | TGTGCCAGCTCTGAGGGGGCCGGTCAGCCCCAGCATTTT
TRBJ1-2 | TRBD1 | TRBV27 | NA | CASSPLRDRGGYTF | TGTGCCAGCAGTCCCCTCCGGGACAGGGGAGGCTACACCTTC
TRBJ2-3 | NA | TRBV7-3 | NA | CASSLNPPDTQYF | TGTGCCAGCAGCTTAAACCCCCCAGATACGCAGTATTTT
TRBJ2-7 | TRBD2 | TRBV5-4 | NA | CASSPTSGSYEQYF | TGTGCCAGCAGCCCGACTAGCGGATCCTACGAGCAGTACTTC
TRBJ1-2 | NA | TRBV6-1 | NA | CASSERANYGYTF | TGTGCCAGCAGTGAAAGGGCTAACTATGGCTACACCTTC
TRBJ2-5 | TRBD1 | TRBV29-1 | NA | CSVCPGTEETQYF | TGCAGCGTTTGTCCCGGGACAGAAGAGACCCAGTACTTC
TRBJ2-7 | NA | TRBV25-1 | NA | CASSEFGKLSYEQYF | TGTGCCAGCAGTGAATTCGGGAAACTCTCCTACGAGCAGTACTTC
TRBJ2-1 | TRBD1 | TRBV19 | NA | CASSRDRGLNEQFF | TGTGCCAGTAGTAGGGACAGGGGGCTCAATGAGCAGTTCTTC
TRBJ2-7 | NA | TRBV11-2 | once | CASSRTLEGVSSYEQYF | TGTGCCAGCAGCCGAACGTTAGAGGGCGTAAGCTCCTACGAGCAGTACTTC
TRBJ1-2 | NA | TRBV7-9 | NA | CASSKVGSRTYGYTF | TGTGCCAGCAGCAAAGTGGGGAGTCGTACCTATGGCTACACCTTC
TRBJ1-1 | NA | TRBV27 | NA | CASAQTGPNTEAFF | TGTGCCAGCGCACAGACGGGACCGAACACTGAAGCTTTCTTT
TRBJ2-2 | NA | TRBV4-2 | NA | CASSQEVVVGDPDTGELFF | TGTGCCAGCAGCCAAGAGGTGGTTGTGGGGGACCCTGACACCGGGGAGCTGTTTTTT
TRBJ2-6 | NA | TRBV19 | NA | CASRLGEGANVLTF | TGTGCCAGTAGGCTGGGGGAGGGGGCCAACGTCCTGACTTTC
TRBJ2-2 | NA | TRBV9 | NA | CASSVATRPAITGELFF | TGTGCCAGCAGCGTAGCGACTAGACCTGCTATCACCGGGGAGCTGTTTTTT
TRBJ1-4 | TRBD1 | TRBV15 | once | CATSRGPGQGATNEKLFF | TGTGCCACCAGCAGAGGACCGGGACAGGGGGCAACTAATGAAAAACTGTTTTTT
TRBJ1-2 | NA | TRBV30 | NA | CAALDGSNGYTF | TGTGCAGCCCTTGACGGCAGTAATGGCTACACCTTC
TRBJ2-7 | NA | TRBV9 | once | CASSATGNEQYF | TGTGCCAGCAGCGCAACAGGGAACGAGCAGTACTTC
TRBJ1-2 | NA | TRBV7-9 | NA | CASSLNGADPNYGGYTF | TGTGCCAGCAGCCTCAATGGGGCGGATCCGAACTATGGCGGCTACACCTTC
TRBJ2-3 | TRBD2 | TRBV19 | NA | CASSASGGYTDTQYF | TGTGCCAGTAGTGCGTCGGGGGGGTACACAGATACGCAGTATTTT
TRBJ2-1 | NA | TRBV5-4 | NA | CASSLSVGDNEQFF | TGTGCCAGCAGCTTGTCTGTAGGGGATAATGAGCAGTTCTTC
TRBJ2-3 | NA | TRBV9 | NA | CASSHHPGQAVSDTQYF | TGTGCCAGCAGCCACCATCCGGGGCAGGCGGTCTCAGATACGCAGTATTTT
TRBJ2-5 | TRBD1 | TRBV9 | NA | CASSVAGGEGETQYF | TGTGCCAGCAGCGTTGCAGGGGGAGAGGGAGAGACCCAGTACTTC
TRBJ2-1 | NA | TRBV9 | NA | CASSEGGTEQFF | TGTGCCAGCAGCGAGGGTGGGACAGAGCAGTTCTTC
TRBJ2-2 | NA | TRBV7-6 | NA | CASSVSTDLNTGELFF | TGTGCCAGCAGCGTATCGACAGACCTGAACACCGGGGAGCTGTTTTTT
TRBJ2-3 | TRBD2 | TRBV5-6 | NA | CASSLELAEITDTQYF | TGTGCCAGCAGCCTGGAACTAGCGGAGATCACAGATACGCAGTATTTT
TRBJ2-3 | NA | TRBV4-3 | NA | CASSQGGSVDTQYF | TGCGCCAGCAGCCAAGGGGGTAGCGTAGATACGCAGTATTTT
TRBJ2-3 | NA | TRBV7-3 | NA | CASSLAGAGTDTQYF | TGTGCCAGCAGCTTAGCGGGGGCGGGCACAGATACGCAGTATTTT
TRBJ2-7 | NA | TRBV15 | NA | CATSPPGSEEQYF | TGTGCCACCAGCCCACCGGGTTCGGAAGAGCAGTACTTC
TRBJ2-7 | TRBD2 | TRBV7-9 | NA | CASSLPRAGGPEEQYF | TGTGCCAGCAGCCTCCCTCGCGCGGGAGGGCCGGAAGAGCAGTACTTC
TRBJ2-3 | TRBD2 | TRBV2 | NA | CASLGLAGVGDTQYF | TGTGCCAGCTTAGGACTAGCGGGAGTTGGGGATACGCAGTATTTT